Below are 14 T cell receptor beta chains sequenced from a single sample in a study of beta chain features in type 1 diabetes. Every isolated RNA sample was fully reverse transcribed, so sequencing captured expressed TCRB transcripts. This table comes from immunoSEQ multiplex PCR, and its TCRdb copy is limited to in-frame clones, with some not included. Here the sample spans some 240,000 clones, roughly 10% being singletons. Sequencing was carried out using central memory CD4+ T cells from blood. The receptors come from a man between 18 and 35 years old in good health.

This clone was recorded a few times. CDR3 sequence: CASSQERGRSTEAFF. The CDR3 region has the DNA TGTGCCAGCAGCCAAGAAAGGGGACGAAGTACTGAAGCTTTCTTT. The rearrangement joins TRBV14 to TRBJ1-1, with a possible D match to TRBD1 (5 bases). There are 15 residues in the CDR3. V lost 0 bases to trimming and J lost 5 bases, with 13 bases between them. Germline V gives CDR1 SGHDN, CDR2 FVKESK.

In its sample, this clone was seen a few times. The chain recombines TRBV30 with TRBJ2-5, with no clear D. V was cut by 4 bases and J by 7 bases, with 16 bases left in between. The CDR3 spans 13 residues. Germline V CDR1 and CDR2: GTSNPN, SVGIG (reference sequence). The CDR3 bases are TGTGCCTGGACTAGGCCCCCACTCTGGACCCAGTACTTC. It is translated as CAWTRPPLWTQYF.

In its sample, this clone was seen a few times. The V gene is TRBV4-2, the J gene TRBJ2-1; D is possibly TRBD2 (5 bases). Germline CDR1 is LGHNA and CDR2 is YNFKEQ. The V and J ends lost 1 base and 6 bases respectively, with 13 bases between them. There are 15 residues in the CDR3. CDR3: CASSQVSSIPNEQFF. The CDR3 bases are TGTGCCAGCAGCCAAGTCTCTAGCATCCCCAATGAGCAGTTCTTC.

V and J are TRBV6-1 and TRBJ2-7, with 7 nucleotides matching TRBD2. This CDR3 spans 15 amino acids. V dropped 3 bases and J dropped 2; count of bases not matched to a gene: 7. Germline V CDR1 and CDR2: MNHNS, SASEGT. The CDR3 DNA reads as TGTGCCAGCAGTGATGCCCCTAGCGGAGCCTACGAGCAGTACTTC. Protein: CASSDAPSGAYEQYF.

The chain couples TRBV4-3 to TRBJ1-2; D ambiguous. This CDR3 has 15 amino acids. CDR1 is LGHNA, CDR2 YSLEER, per germline. V gave up 0 bases and J gave up 2 bases, with 10 bases separating them. DNA for the CDR3: TGCGCCAGCAGCCAAGATATGGGTATAAACTATGGCTACACCTTC. It specifies CASSQDMGINYGYTF.

This clone occurred a few times. This sequence joins TRBV14 and TRBJ1-1; no firm D call. CDR3 size: 14 residues. Germline V gene data show CDR1 as SGHDN and CDR2 as FVKESK. Deletions cut 7 bases from V and 1 base from J, with 13 bases between. CDR3 loop: CASKRTLGNTEAFF. CDR3 DNA: TGTGCCAGCAAAAGGACCCTGGGGAACACTGAAGCTTTCTTT. The entire variable domain, with the rest obtained from reference TRBV14 and TRBJ1-1, is as follows: EAGVTQFPSHSVIEKGQTVTLRCDPISGHDNLYWYRRVMGKEIKFLLHFVKESKQDESGMPNNRFLAERTGGTYSTLKVQPAELEDSGVYFCASKRTLGNTEAFFGQGTRLTVV.

The V gene is TRBV4-2, the J gene TRBJ2-2, with TRBD2 as a possible D gene (6 bases). This CDR3 spans 18 amino acids. The V gene lost 1 base and the J gene lost 0 bases, with 15 bases spanning the gap. Germline values: CDR1 LGHNA, CDR2 YNFKEQ. In DNA, the CDR3 is TGTGCCAGCAGCCAAGGTCCGGGCGGGGCCGCGAACACCGGGGAGCTGTTTTTT. Translating gives CASSQGPGGAANTGELFF.

This chain connects TRBV30 to TRBJ1-5; D is ambiguous. The germline V gene has CDR1 GTSNPN and CDR2 SVGIG (reference sequence). V lost 0 bases and J lost 3, with 6 bases in between. This CDR3 contains 13 residues. The chain's CDR3 is CAWSVHVNQPQHF. The DNA for the CDR3 is TGTGCCTGGAGTGTACACGTCAATCAGCCCCAGCATTTT.

This clone was counted only a few times. The chain links TRBV7-6 to TRBJ2-5; D gene unclear. V was cut by 4 bases and J by 1 base, with 13 bases left in between. CDR1 and CDR2 from the germline V gene are SGHVS and FNYEAQ. CDR3 length: 15 amino acids. The CDR3 loop reads CASSSPRASQETQYF. CDR3 DNA sequence: TGTGCCAGCAGCTCCCCCCGCGCTAGCCAAGAGACCCAGTACTTC.

This clone occurred a few times. The chain has TRBV6-6 and TRBJ1-3, with D possibly TRBD1 on 6 matching bases. Looked up from germline, CDR1 is MNHNY and CDR2 is SVGAGI (reference sequence). Trimming removed 3 bases at V and 0 bases at J, with 12 bases between. The CDR3 has 16 residues. The CDR3 nucleotides read TGTGCCAGCAGTTATCGAACAGGGAACTCTGGAAACACCATATATTTT. It specifies CASSYRTGNSGNTIYF.

The table lists this clone with many counts. Within the sample, other DNA sequences also encode this same CDR3. The rearrangement joins TRBV10-1 to TRBJ2-7, with D unresolved. The CDR3 covers 12 residues. V shed 0 bases and J shed 4 bases, with 4 bases lying between them. Germline values: CDR1 WNHNN, CDR2 SYGVQD (reference sequence). CDR3: CASSESGYEQYF. The CDR3 bases are TGCGCCAGCAGTGAGTCGGGTTACGAGCAGTACTTC.

This clone was observed a few times. The rearrangement joins TRBV29-1 to TRBJ1-2, with 8 nucleotides matching TRBD1. Germline assignment: CDR1 SQVTM and CDR2 ANQGSEA. The CDR3 loop spans 15 amino acids. V gave up 7 bases and J gave up 3 bases; unmatched junction bases: 13. The CDR3 nucleotides are TGCAGCGCTTTGACAGGGGCGCTCCCTTACTATGGCTACACCTTC. Its translation is CSALTGALPYYGYTF.

This clone was counted only a few times. The chain uses TRBV5-6 and TRBJ2-5; D unresolved. V lost 2 bases and J lost 2, with 1 base in between. CDR1 and CDR2 from the germline V gene are SGHDT and YYEEEE. The CDR3 covers 11 residues. CDR3 residues: CASSLQETQYF. In DNA form, the CDR3 reads TGTGCCAGCAGCTTACAAGAGACCCAGTACTTC.

The V and J genes are TRBV9 and TRBJ2-3, with 8 positions matching TRBD2. V lost 4 bases and J lost 2; bases outside the gene matches: 9. The CDR3 is made up of 16 amino acids. The V gene's germline CDR1 is SGDLS and CDR2 YYNGEE. The CDR3 DNA follows: TGTGCCAGCAGCCCAAACGTAGCGGGACCCACAGATACGCAGTATTTT. It encodes CASSPNVAGPTDTQYF.